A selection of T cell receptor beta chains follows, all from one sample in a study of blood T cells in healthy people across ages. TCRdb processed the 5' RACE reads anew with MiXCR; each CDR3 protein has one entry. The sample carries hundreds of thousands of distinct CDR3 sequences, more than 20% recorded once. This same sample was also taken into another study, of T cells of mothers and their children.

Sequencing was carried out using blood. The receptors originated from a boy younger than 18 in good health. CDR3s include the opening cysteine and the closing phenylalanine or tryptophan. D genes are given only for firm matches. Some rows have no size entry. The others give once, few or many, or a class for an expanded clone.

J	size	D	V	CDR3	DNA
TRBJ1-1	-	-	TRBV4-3	CASSSGVQNTEAFF	TGCGCCAGCAGTTCAGGGGTCCAGAACACTGAAGCTTTCTTT
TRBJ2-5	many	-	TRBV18	CASSPVGRETQYF	TGTGCCAGCTCACCCGTAGGGAGAGAGACCCAGTACTTC
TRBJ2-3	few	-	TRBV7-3	CASSAGEVTTQYF	TGTGCCAGCAGCGCAGGGGAAGTCACTACGCAGTATTTT
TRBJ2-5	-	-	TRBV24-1	CATRQAETQYF	TGTGCCACCCGACAGGCAGAGACCCAGTACTTC
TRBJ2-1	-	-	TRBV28	CVSSSVGGLDEQFF	TGTGTCAGCAGTTCCGTAGGGGGGCTCGATGAGCAGTTCTTC
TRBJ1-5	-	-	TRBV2	CASKEIGNQPQHF	TGTGCCAGCAAGGAAATAGGCAATCAGCCCCAGCATTTT
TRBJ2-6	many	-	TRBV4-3	CASSQDPGAGANVLTF	TGTGCCAGCAGCCAAGATCCCGGGGCTGGGGCCAACGTCCTGACTTTC
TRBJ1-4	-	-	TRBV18	CASSPSREKLFF	TGTGCCAGCTCACCTTCCCGCGAAAAACTGTTTTTT
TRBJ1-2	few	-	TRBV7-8	CASSLRLRLGEANYGYTF	TGTGCCAGCAGCTTACGTCTCAGGTTAGGGGAGGCTAACTATGGCTACACCTTC
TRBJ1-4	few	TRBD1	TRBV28	CASSPGTGINEKLFF	TGTGCCAGCAGCCCTGGGACAGGAATTAATGAAAAACTGTTTTTT
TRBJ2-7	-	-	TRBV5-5	CASSLDPGRYEQYF	TGTGCCAGCAGCTTAGACCCAGGACGCTACGAGCAGTACTTC
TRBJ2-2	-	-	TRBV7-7	CASSITGTGELFF	TGTGCTAGCAGCATCACAGGGACCGGGGAGCTGTTTTTT
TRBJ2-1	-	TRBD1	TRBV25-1	CASSETTGGPYNEQFF	TGTGCCAGCAGTGAAACGACAGGGGGCCCTTACAATGAGCAGTTCTTC
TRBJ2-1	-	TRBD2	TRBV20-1	CSAEGTSGITYNEQFF	TGCAGTGCTGAGGGGACTAGCGGGATCACCTACAATGAGCAGTTCTTC
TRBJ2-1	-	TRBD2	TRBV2	CATPTSGDYNEQFF	TGTGCCACCCCCACTAGCGGGGACTACAATGAGCAGTTCTTC
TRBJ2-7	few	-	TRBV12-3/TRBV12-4	CASSFRGLDYEQYF	TGTGCCAGCAGTTTCCGGGGGCTGGACTACGAGCAGTACTTC
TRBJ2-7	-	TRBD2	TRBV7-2	CASSAPGTSGGKYEQYF	TGTGCCAGCAGCGCCCCCGGGACTAGCGGGGGCAAATACGAGCAGTACTTC
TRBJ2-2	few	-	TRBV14	CASSLHQQYTGELFF	TGTGCCAGCAGTCTACATCAGCAGTACACCGGGGAGCTGTTTTTT
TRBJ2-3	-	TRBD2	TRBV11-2	CASSSPGTSGILTDTQCF	TGTGCCAGCAGCTCGCCCGGGACTAGCGGGATCCTCACAGATACGCAGTGTTTT
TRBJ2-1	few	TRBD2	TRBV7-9	CASSPRGASGVSYNGQFF	TGTGCCAGCAGCCCACGCGGGGCTAGCGGGGTTTCCTACAATGGGCAGTTCTTC
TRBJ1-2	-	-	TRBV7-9	CASSALTEYGYTF	TGTGCCAGCAGCGCTCTAACAGAGTATGGCTACACCTTC
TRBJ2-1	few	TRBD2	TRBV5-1	CASSLPRTSGSDEQFF	TGCGCCAGCAGCCTTCCCCGGACTAGCGGGAGCGATGAGCAGTTCTTC
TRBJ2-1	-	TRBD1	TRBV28	CASSTQGAYNEQFF	TGTGCCAGCAGTACTCAGGGGGCATACAATGAGCAGTTCTTC
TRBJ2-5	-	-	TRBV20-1	CSAQLSGEVETQYF	TGCAGTGCCCAACTCTCCGGGGAGGTGGAGACCCAGTACTTC
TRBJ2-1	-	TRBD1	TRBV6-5	CASSSATGATNEQFF	TGTGCCAGCAGTTCCGCGACAGGGGCTACAAATGAGCAGTTCTTC